The rows below give T cell receptor beta chains drawn from one sample of a study of T-cell reconstitution after alpha-beta-depleted transplantation in children. MiXCR was run by TCRdb on the PCR reads, yielding one entry per CDR3 protein. The table lists 700,000 to 950,000 distinct CDR3 sequences, around 17% of them singletons. The material sequenced was PBMCs, mostly from graft donor cells, taken 360 days after TCRalphabeta/CD19-depleted stem cell transplant. Receptor source: a male patient aged 10 to 17 who had a stem cell transplant for acute lymphoblastic leukemia, so the T cells may come from the graft donor. Both conserved end residues are part of each CDR3. The D gene is left open where the match is weak. Size values are once, few and many counts, or a class for expanded clones, and some rows have none.

d_gene: .; v_gene: TRBV13; abundance: many; j_gene: TRBJ2-1; CDR3aa: CASSLDAGSSYNEQFF; CDR3nt: TGTGCCAGCAGCTTAGATGCGGGGAGCTCCTACAATGAGCAGTTCTTC
d_gene: TRBD1; v_gene: TRBV5-1; abundance: .; j_gene: TRBJ2-3; CDR3aa: CASSPRPGQGADTQYF; CDR3nt: TGCGCCAGCAGCCCCCGACCGGGACAGGGGGCAGATACGCAGTATTTT
d_gene: TRBD2; v_gene: TRBV6-5; abundance: many; j_gene: TRBJ2-1; CDR3aa: CASSPWSGGPYNEQFF; CDR3nt: TGTGCCAGCAGCCCCTGGAGCGGGGGTCCCTACAATGAGCAGTTCTTC
d_gene: .; v_gene: TRBV13; abundance: few; j_gene: TRBJ2-7; CDR3aa: CASSNGDGGSYEQYF; CDR3nt: TGTGCCAGCAGCAACGGGGACGGAGGCTCCTACGAGCAGTACTTC
d_gene: TRBD1; v_gene: TRBV7-3; abundance: .; j_gene: TRBJ2-1; CDR3aa: CASSLGGQGAWNEQFF; CDR3nt: TGTGCCAGCAGCTTAGGCGGCCAGGGGGCGTGGAATGAGCAGTTCTTC
d_gene: TRBD1; v_gene: TRBV5-1; abundance: few; j_gene: TRBJ1-1; CDR3aa: CASTLTGGVRTEAFF; CDR3nt: TGCGCCAGCACCTTGACAGGGGGCGTGCGGACTGAAGCTTTCTTT
d_gene: .; v_gene: TRBV5-1; abundance: few; j_gene: TRBJ2-1; CDR3aa: CASSWGRSEQFF; CDR3nt: TGCGCCAGCAGCTGGGGACGAAGTGAGCAGTTCTTC
d_gene: .; v_gene: TRBV7-6; abundance: .; j_gene: TRBJ1-1; CDR3aa: CASRTDRLTLNTEAFF; CDR3nt: TGTGCCAGCCGCACAGACAGGCTAACGTTGAACACTGAAGCTTTCTTT
d_gene: TRBD2; v_gene: TRBV30; abundance: .; j_gene: TRBJ2-3; CDR3aa: CAWCLAGGHTDTQYF; CDR3nt: TGTGCCTGGTGTCTAGCGGGAGGCCACACAGATACGCAGTATTTT
d_gene: .; v_gene: TRBV3-1; abundance: .; j_gene: TRBJ2-5; CDR3aa: CATSELGEGAKETQYF; CDR3nt: TGTGCCACCTCCGAGTTGGGAGAAGGAGCTAAAGAGACCCAGTACTTC
d_gene: .; v_gene: TRBV7-2; abundance: .; j_gene: TRBJ2-1; CDR3aa: CASSLGGRRASYNEQFF; CDR3nt: TGTGCCAGCAGCTTAGGGGGGAGGAGGGCCTCCTACAATGAGCAGTTCTTC
d_gene: TRBD2; v_gene: TRBV20-1; abundance: few; j_gene: TRBJ2-6; CDR3aa: CRGDYLFSGANVLTF; CDR3nt: TGCAGGGGGGACTATCTATTCTCTGGGGCCAACGTCCTGACTTTC
d_gene: .; v_gene: TRBV13; abundance: .; j_gene: TRBJ2-7; CDR3aa: CASSLIGSGRRGEQYF; CDR3nt: TGTGCCAGCAGCTTAATAGGGAGCGGTAGGAGGGGCGAGCAGTACTTC
d_gene: TRBD2; v_gene: TRBV7-9; abundance: .; j_gene: TRBJ2-7; CDR3aa: CASSSDRDYPPYEQYF; CDR3nt: TGTGCCAGCAGCTCCGACCGGGACTACCCTCCCTACGAGCAGTACTTC
d_gene: TRBD1; v_gene: TRBV20-1; abundance: .; j_gene: TRBJ2-1; CDR3aa: CSARGRGQGGYLGYNEQFF; CDR3nt: TGCAGTGCTAGAGGGCGTGGACAGGGAGGCTATCTCGGCTACAATGAGCAGTTCTTC